By its share, the clone carrying this T cell receptor (beta chain) is medium-sized. The antigen is unknown. The CDR3 is 18 amino acids. V was cut by 0 bases and J by 9 bases, with 21 bases left in between. From germline, CDR1 is SGHAT and CDR2 FQNNGV. This sample stems from a study of metastatic and nonmetastatic thyroid tumors. Study overall: Where malignant and benign thyroid patients were concerned, repertoires were compared across blood and tumor or nodule tissue. Study-level points and caveats: It was reportedly found that TCR beta diversity was significantly higher in malignant thyroid tumors than in benign nodules, a difference seen in both blood and tumor samples.

Per the study methods: The distant-metastasis classifier for papillary thyroid cancer was built from CDR3 differences across clinicopathological groups. TCRdb reprocessed the PCR reads via MiXCR. These V and J calls are TCRdb output, not the study's own analysis. The sample has approximately 38,000 clones, about 26% seen once. The entire patient cohort was treatment-naive prior to thyroid surgery. The chain joins TRBV11-2 to TRBJ1-6; possibly TRBD1 for D (6 bases). Sequencing was done on a sample of blood. This clonotype was sampled from a male donor with papillary thyroid cancer or a benign thyroid nodule (not recorded which). Some clones in this sample may be carry-over from other donors' samples. CDR3 coding DNA: TGTGCCAGCAGCTTAGATTTAGGGGCCCCGGGACAACTTTCACCCCTCCACTTT. Protein product: CASSLDLGAPGQLSPLHF.